This is a list of T cell receptor beta chains from one sample in a study of cytomegalovirus exposure and HLA in healthy donors. The method was immunoSEQ multiplex PCR; TCRdb's version includes in-frame clones alone and lacks a portion of them. The table lists approximately 190,000 clones. Source material: PBMCs. Every receptor here comes from a man in his thirties or forties in good health and CMV-seronegative. The CDR3 runs from the conserved cysteine through the conserved F or W. Each record gives: D gene, J gene, V gene, CDR3 DNA, CDR3 protein. A D gene is named only where the DNA matches it firmly.

>TRBD1|TRBJ1-5|TRBV19
TGTGCCAGTACCGTGACAGGGAACCATCAGCCCCAGCATTTT
CASTVTGNHQPQHF
>TRBD1|TRBJ1-5|TRBV5-8
TGTGCCAGCAGCACCTGGACAGGCCGGAATCAGCCCCAGCATTTT
CASSTWTGRNQPQHF
>NA|TRBJ2-2|TRBV5-1
TGCGCCAGCATCATTGGCCCTTTGAACACCGGGGAGCTGTTTTTT
CASIIGPLNTGELFF
>NA|TRBJ2-1|TRBV9
TGTGCCAGCAGCGTAGGCCCGGACAGTACCTACAATGAGCAGTTCTTC
CASSVGPDSTYNEQFF
>TRBD1|TRBJ1-1|TRBV28
TGTGCCAGCAGTTTACCGCAAGGACAGGGAACTGAAGCTTTCTTT
CASSLPQGQGTEAFF
>NA|TRBJ2-1|TRBV7-9
TGTGCCAGCAGCTTTAGCGAGCAGTTCTTC
CASSFSEQFF
>TRBD1|TRBJ1-2|TRBV27
TGTGCCAGCAGTTTAAATGCCCCAGGGGGAGGCTACACCTTC
CASSLNAPGGGYTF
>TRBD1|TRBJ1-2|TRBV7-8
TGTGCCAGCAGCGAGACAGGGTTTGGCTACACCTTC
CASSETGFGYTF
>TRBD2|TRBJ2-7|TRBV7-6
TGTGCCAGCAGCTTAGGGATACTAGCGGGAGGCTACGAGCAGTACTTC
CASSLGILAGGYEQYF
>NA|TRBJ1-1|TRBV7-9
TGTGCCAGCAGCGCCCTAGGGGGTCCGAACACTGAAGCTTTCTTT
CASSALGGPNTEAFF
>TRBD1|TRBJ1-2|TRBV18
TGTGCCAGCTCACCAGGGACGGGGACAGGGGGCTATGGCTACACCTTC
CASSPGTGTGGYGYTF
>TRBD2|TRBJ2-3|TRBV5-1
TGCGCCAGCGGGACTAGCGTCGAGCCAGATACGCAGTATTTT
CASGTSVEPDTQYF
>TRBD2|TRBJ2-3|TRBV7-2
TGTGCCAGCAGCCGGACTAGCGGGGGGGTGTCAGATACGCAGTATTTT
CASSRTSGGVSDTQYF
>TRBD1|TRBJ2-7|TRBV6-5
TGTGCCAGCATTCAGGGGGTGACGCGAGAGCAGTACTTC
CASIQGVTREQYF
>TRBD1|TRBJ1-6|TRBV9
TGTGCCAGCAGCCGACAGGGGGCCAGTACGGCCCTCCACTTT
CASSRQGASTALHF
>TRBD1|TRBJ1-5|TRBV27
TGTGCCAGCAGCGAAACAGGGGGACAGCCCCAGCATTTT
CASSETGGQPQHF
>TRBD1|TRBJ1-1|TRBV18
TGTGCCAGCTCATCGGGACAGGGGCGAACTGAAGCTTTCTTT
CASSSGQGRTEAFF
>NA|TRBJ1-2|TRBV28
TGTGCCAGCAGTTACTTCACAGGTTCTCCCTATGGCTACACCTTC
CASSYFTGSPYGYTF
>TRBD1|TRBJ2-1|TRBV7-2
TGTGCCAGCAGCCCACGAGCCGGGACAGGGGATAATGAGCAGTTCTTC
CASSPRAGTGDNEQFF
>NA|TRBJ2-1|TRBV5-6
TGTGCCAGCAGCTTGGGGGTTCTTAGTCCCATCACAGGGAGCGATGAGCAGTTCTTC
CASSLGVLSPITGSDEQFF
>NA|TRBJ2-2|TRBV19
TGTGCCAGTACCCTCTCGACTACGAACACCGGGGAGCTGTTTTTT
CASTLSTTNTGELFF
>TRBD1|TRBJ1-6|TRBV28
TGTGCCAGCAGGGGACAGTCTTATAATTCACCCCTCCACTTT
CASRGQSYNSPLHF
>NA|TRBJ2-5|TRBV4-1
TGCGCCAGCAGCCATCTGAACCGGGGAAAACTTCAAGAGGCCCAGTACTTC
CASSHLNRGKLQEAQYF
>NA|TRBJ2-7|TRBV7-9
TGTGCCAGCAGCTTGCAGGGAGAAGGGGGCGAGCAGTACTTC
CASSLQGEGGEQYF
>NA|TRBJ1-2|TRBV15
TGTGCCACCAGCAGAGTCGGGACAACCCCTGGCTACACCTTC
CATSRVGTTPGYTF
>NA|TRBJ2-1|TRBV2
TGTGCCAGTGGACAATACAATGAGCAGTTCTTC
CASGQYNEQFF
>TRBD2|TRBJ2-1|TRBV9
TGTGCCAGCAGCGTAGTTGGCGGGAGGGTGGTTGAGCAGTTCTTC
CASSVVGGRVVEQFF
>NA|TRBJ2-4|TRBV9
TGTGCCAGCAGCGCAGACGGGAGGACAGCCATTCAGTACTTC
CASSADGRTAIQYF
>TRBD2|TRBJ2-7|TRBV10-3
TGTGCCATCAGTGAACCTAGCGGGAGGGGAACCTCCTACGAGCAGTACTTC
CAISEPSGRGTSYEQYF
>TRBD2|TRBJ2-5|TRBV6-1
TGTGCCAGCAGTGAACTAGCGGGGGGGCAAGAGACCCAGTACTTC
CASSELAGGQETQYF
>TRBD2|TRBJ2-7|TRBV9
TGTGCCAGCAGTTGGGGTCGCGGGGGAACCTACGAGCAGTACTTC
CASSWGRGGTYEQYF
>NA|TRBJ2-3|TRBV7-9
TGTGCCAGCAGCCTAAGCACAGATACGCAGTATTTT
CASSLSTDTQYF
>NA|TRBJ1-2|TRBV19
TGTGCCAGTAGTGGAGGGGTTAATGGCTACACCTTC
CASSGGVNGYTF
>NA|TRBJ1-2|TRBV28
TGTGCCAGCAGATCAGGGTTGGACTATGGCTACACCTTC
CASRSGLDYGYTF
>NA|TRBJ2-2|TRBV28
TGTGCCAGCAGTTTACCGAGCGGCCTTGCGAACACCGGGGAGCTGTTTTTT
CASSLPSGLANTGELFF
>TRBD1|TRBJ2-7|TRBV25-1
TGTGCCAGCAGGGCCAGACAGGGGAGGTCCTACGAGCAGTACTTC
CASRARQGRSYEQYF
>NA|TRBJ2-2|TRBV27
TGTGCCAGCAGCGGGACAACAAACACCGGGGAGCTGTTTTTT
CASSGTTNTGELFF
>TRBD2|TRBJ2-3|TRBV2
TGTGCCAGGTCCCTAGCGGGGAGCACAGATACGCAGTATTTT
CARSLAGSTDTQYF
>NA|TRBJ2-1|TRBV5-4
TGTGCCAGCAGCGTACCGGGGACAATCGCGGCGGGTGAGCAGTTCTTC
CASSVPGTIAAGEQFF
>TRBD1|TRBJ1-1|TRBV11-2
TGTGCCAGCCATTGGACAGGGGGCACTGAAGCTTTCTTT
CASHWTGGTEAFF
>TRBD1|TRBJ1-2|TRBV27
TGTGCCAGCAGTTCAGGGACAGTAAATGGCTACACCTTC
CASSSGTVNGYTF
>TRBD2|TRBJ2-1|TRBV5-1
TGCGCCAGCAGCCGGACGGGGGGGAATGAGCAGTTCTTC
CASSRTGGNEQFF
>TRBD1|TRBJ2-1|TRBV6-6
TGTGCCAGCAGTTACAGGGGACAGGGTTTTTACAATGAGCAGTTCTTC
CASSYRGQGFYNEQFF
>NA|TRBJ1-2|TRBV28
TGTGCCAGCAGTAGGTCACAGGGCTCTCTTGGCTACACCTTC
CASSRSQGSLGYTF
>NA|TRBJ2-7|TRBV7-7
TGTGCCAGCAGCTTAGGTCCAGGGCCAACCTACGAGCAGTACTTC
CASSLGPGPTYEQYF
>TRBD1|TRBJ1-4|TRBV5-1
TGCGCCAGCAGTTCCGACAGGGGGAATGAAAAACTGTTTTTT
CASSSDRGNEKLFF
>TRBD1|TRBJ1-1|TRBV5-1
TGCGCCAGCAGCTTTCGACTAACGACAGGGGAGGCCACTGAAGCTTTCTTT
CASSFRLTTGEATEAFF
>TRBD1|TRBJ1-1|TRBV10-2
TGCGCCAGCAGTGACCACGGGACAGGGAACACTGAAGCTTTCTTT
CASSDHGTGNTEAFF
>NA|TRBJ2-7|TRBV29-1
TGCAGCGTTGAAGACCTAGAATCCTACGAGCAGTACTTC
CSVEDLESYEQYF
>TRBD1|TRBJ2-1|TRBV19
TGTGCCAGTAGTACGGACAGGGACTACAATGAGCAGTTCTTC
CASSTDRDYNEQFF
>NA|TRBJ1-5|TRBV10-1
TGCGCCAGCAGTGTGGGCCCCGGTCAGCCCCAGCATTTT
CASSVGPGQPQHF
>NA|TRBJ1-3|TRBV30
TGTGCCTGGAGCCCCGACAGGTTGGTGGACACCATATATTTT
CAWSPDRLVDTIYF
>NA|TRBJ2-5|TRBV6-4
TGTGCCAGCAGTGACTCGTGTGAGCAGTACTTC
CASSDSCEQYF
>NA|TRBJ1-3|TRBV6-5
TGTGCCAGCAGTGGGGGGACTGGTGGAAACACCATATATTTT
CASSGGTGGNTIYF
>TRBD2|TRBJ2-1|TRBV19
TGTGCCAGTAGTTATCCCCGACTAGCGGCTAACAATGAGCAGTTCTTC
CASSYPRLAANNEQFF
>NA|TRBJ1-1|TRBV19
TGTGCCAGTAGTATAGGAAGCAGGGGATACACTGAAGCTTTCTTT
CASSIGSRGYTEAFF
>TRBD1|TRBJ1-5|TRBV7-2
TGTGCCAGCAGACAAACCGGGACAGTCAATCAGCCCCAGCATTTT
CASRQTGTVNQPQHF